This TCR beta chain was sequenced for a study of blood T cell repertoires in COVID-19. V was cut by 2 bases and J by 0 bases, with 7 bases left in between. Germline lookup yields CDR1 SGHRS and CDR2 YFSETQ. The CDR3 is 14 amino acids. Clones were sequenced by immunoSEQ multiplex PCR, and TCRdb holds only the in-frame ones, with some missing. The sample has some 30,000 clones, approximately 90% seen once. The source material was peripheral blood. This clonotype was sampled from a man aged 50 or older with active or convalescent COVID-19. The chain is built from TRBV5-1 and TRBJ2-3; D is perhaps TRBD1 (5 bases). CDR3 region: CASSFGQSTDTQYF. The CDR3 DNA reads TGCGCCAGCAGCTTCGGACAAAGCACAGATACGCAGTATTTT.